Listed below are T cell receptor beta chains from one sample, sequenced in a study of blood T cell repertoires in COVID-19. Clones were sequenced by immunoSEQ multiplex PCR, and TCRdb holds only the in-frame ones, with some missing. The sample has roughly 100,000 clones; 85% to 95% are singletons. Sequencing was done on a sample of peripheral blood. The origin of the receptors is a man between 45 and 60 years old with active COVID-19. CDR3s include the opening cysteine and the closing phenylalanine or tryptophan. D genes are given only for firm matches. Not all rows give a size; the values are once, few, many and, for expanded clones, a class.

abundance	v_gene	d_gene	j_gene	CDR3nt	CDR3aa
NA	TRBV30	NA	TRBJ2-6	TGTGCCTGGAGTTCCTACGAGAGAGTCTCTGGGGCCAACGTCCTGACTTTC	CAWSSYERVSGANVLTF
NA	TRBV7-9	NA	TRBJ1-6	TGTGCCAGCAGCGACGGACAGCTTAATTCACCCCTCCACTTT	CASSDGQLNSPLHF
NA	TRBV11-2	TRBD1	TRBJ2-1	TGTGCCAGCAGCTTTATTGGGTACAGGGGCCACAATGAGCAGTTCTTC	CASSFIGYRGHNEQFF
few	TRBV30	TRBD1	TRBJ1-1	TGTGCCTGGAGTGTTACAGGGGGGGCTGAAGCTTTCTTT	CAWSVTGGAEAFF
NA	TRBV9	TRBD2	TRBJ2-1	TGTGCCAGCAGCGTAGGTGGACTAGCTGGGAATGAGCAGTTCTTC	CASSVGGLAGNEQFF
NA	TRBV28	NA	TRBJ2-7	TGTGCCAGCAGTTTTGTTGGGCAGGGGTCAGGCGAGCAGTACTTC	CASSFVGQGSGEQYF
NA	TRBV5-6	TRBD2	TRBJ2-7	TGTGCCAGCACGCCTAGCGGGAGGCTAGTCGAGCAGTACTTC	CASTPSGRLVEQYF
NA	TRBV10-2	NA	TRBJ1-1	TGCGCCAGCAGCCCGCCACAGGGATCCGGCACTGAAGCTTTCTTT	CASSPPQGSGTEAFF
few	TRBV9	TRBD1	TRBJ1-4	TGTGCCAGCAGCGCCGGGACAGGGTTAAATGAAAAACTGTTTTTT	CASSAGTGLNEKLFF
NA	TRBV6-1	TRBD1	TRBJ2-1	TGTGCCAGCAGTGACTTAGGACAGGGGGGTAGAAATGAGCAGTTCTTC	CASSDLGQGGRNEQFF
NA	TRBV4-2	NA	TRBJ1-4	TGTGCCAGCAGCCAAGCCGGGGGGGCCCCTCTGGGGAATGAAAAACTGTTTTTT	CASSQAGGAPLGNEKLFF
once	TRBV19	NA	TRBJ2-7	TGTGCCAGTAGGGCCGGAGGCTCCTACGAGCAGTACTTC	CASRAGGSYEQYF
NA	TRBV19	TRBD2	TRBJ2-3	TGTGCCAGTAGTATTTTAGCGGGAGAGTCGGATACGCAGTATTTT	CASSILAGESDTQYF
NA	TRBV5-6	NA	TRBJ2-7	TGTGCCAGCTCCCTGGGGGGATACTACGAGCAGTACTTC	CASSLGGYYEQYF
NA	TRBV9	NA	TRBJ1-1	TGTGCCAGCAGCGTAGGCGGCCGGCCGAACACTGAAGCTTTCTTT	CASSVGGRPNTEAFF
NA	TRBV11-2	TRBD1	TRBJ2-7	TGTGCCAGCAGCTCCAGGACAGGATACTACGAGCAGTACTTC	CASSSRTGYYEQYF
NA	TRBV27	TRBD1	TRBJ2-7	TGTGCCAGCAGTCCTGGGACAGCCTACGAGCAGTACTTC	CASSPGTAYEQYF
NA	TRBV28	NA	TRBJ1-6	TGTGCCACCACAGGGTTAGGTTCACCCCTCCACTTT	CATTGLGSPLHF
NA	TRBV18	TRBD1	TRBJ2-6	TGTGCCAGCTCGCAGGGACAGGTTAGCTCTGGGGCCAACGTCCTGACTTTC	CASSQGQVSSGANVLTF
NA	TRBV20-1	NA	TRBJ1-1	TGCAGTGCTAGACGGACTGAAGCTTTCTTT	CSARRTEAFF
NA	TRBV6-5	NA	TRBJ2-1	TGTGCCAGCAGTAAAACAGGGATCTCCTACAATGAGCAGTTCTTC	CASSKTGISYNEQFF
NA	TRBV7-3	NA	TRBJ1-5	TGTGCCAGCAGCCGGAATCAGCCCCAGCATTTT	CASSRNQPQHF
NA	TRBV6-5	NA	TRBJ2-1	TGTGCCAGCAGTTACACACGTTCAGACAGGTCCAATGAGCAGTTCTTC	CASSYTRSDRSNEQFF
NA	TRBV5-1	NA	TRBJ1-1	TGCGCCAGCAGCCCACCCGACAGGTCTACTGAAGCTTTCTTT	CASSPPDRSTEAFF
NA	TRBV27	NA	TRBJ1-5	TGTGCCAGCAGTTTTATGAGCAATCAGCCCCAGCATTTT	CASSFMSNQPQHF
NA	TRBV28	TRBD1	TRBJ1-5	TGTGCCAGCACCCTCAGGGGACAGACCTATAGCAATCAGCCCCAGCATTTT	CASTLRGQTYSNQPQHF
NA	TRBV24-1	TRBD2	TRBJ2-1	TGTGCCACCAGTGATTCTGGCGGGAGGTCCTACAATGAGCAGTTCTTC	CATSDSGGRSYNEQFF
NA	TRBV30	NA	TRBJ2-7	TGTGCCTGGAGTGTACGGGACACAAGCGAGCAGTACTTC	CAWSVRDTSEQYF
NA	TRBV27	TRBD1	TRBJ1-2	TGTGCCAGCAATAAACAGGGGCCCGGCGCACGCTACACCTTC	CASNKQGPGARYTF
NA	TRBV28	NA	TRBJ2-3	TGTGCCAGCAACACACAAACAGATACGCAGTATTTT	CASNTQTDTQYF
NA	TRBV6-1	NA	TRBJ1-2	TGTGCCAGCAGTGATGCCATAAGGGGTATTGGCTACACCTTC	CASSDAIRGIGYTF
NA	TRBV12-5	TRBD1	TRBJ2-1	TGTGCTAGTGGTCCAGGGGGCTATGAGCAGTTCTTC	CASGPGGYEQFF